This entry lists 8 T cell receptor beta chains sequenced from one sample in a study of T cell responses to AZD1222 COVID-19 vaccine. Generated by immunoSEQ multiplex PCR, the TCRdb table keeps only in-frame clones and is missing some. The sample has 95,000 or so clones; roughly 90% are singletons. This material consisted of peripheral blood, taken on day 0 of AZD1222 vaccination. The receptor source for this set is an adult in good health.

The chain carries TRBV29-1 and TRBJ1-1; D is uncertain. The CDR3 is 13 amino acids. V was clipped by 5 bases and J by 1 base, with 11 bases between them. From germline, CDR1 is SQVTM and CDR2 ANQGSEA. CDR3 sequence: CSVTAGRNTEAFF. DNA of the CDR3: TGCAGCGTTACGGCAGGAAGGAACACTGAAGCTTTCTTT.

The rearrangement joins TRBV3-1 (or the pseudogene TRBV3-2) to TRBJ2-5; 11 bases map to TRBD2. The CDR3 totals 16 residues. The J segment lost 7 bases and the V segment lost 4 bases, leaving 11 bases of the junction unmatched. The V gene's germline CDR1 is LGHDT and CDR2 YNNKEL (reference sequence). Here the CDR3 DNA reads TGTGCCAGCAGCCCGTCTAGCGGGGGGCCCAAAACGACCCAGTACTTC. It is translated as CASSPSSGGPKTTQYF.

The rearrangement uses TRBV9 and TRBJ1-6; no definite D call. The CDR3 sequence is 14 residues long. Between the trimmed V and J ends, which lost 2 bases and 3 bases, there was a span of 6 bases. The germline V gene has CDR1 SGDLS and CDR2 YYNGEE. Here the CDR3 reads CASSVSDYNSPLHF. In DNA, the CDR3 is TGTGCCAGCAGCGTCTCGGACTATAATTCACCCCTCCACTTT.

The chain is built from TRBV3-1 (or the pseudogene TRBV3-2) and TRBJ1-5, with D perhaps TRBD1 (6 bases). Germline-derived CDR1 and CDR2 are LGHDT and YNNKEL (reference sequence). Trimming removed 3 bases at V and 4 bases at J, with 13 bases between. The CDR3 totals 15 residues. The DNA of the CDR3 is TGTGCCAGCAGCCAGAAAGGGCAGGGGAATCAGCCCCAGCATTTT. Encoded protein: CASSQKGQGNQPQHF.

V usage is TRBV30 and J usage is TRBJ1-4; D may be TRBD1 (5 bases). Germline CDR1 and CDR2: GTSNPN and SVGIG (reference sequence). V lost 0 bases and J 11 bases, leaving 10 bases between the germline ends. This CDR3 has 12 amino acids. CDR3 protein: CAWSVGGGKLFF. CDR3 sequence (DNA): TGTGCCTGGAGTGTAGGTGGGGGGAAACTGTTTTTT. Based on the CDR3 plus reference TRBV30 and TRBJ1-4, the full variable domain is SQTIHQWPATLVQPVGSPLSLECTVEGTSNPNLYWYRQAAGRGLQLLFYSVGIGQISSEVPQNLSASRPQDRQFILSSKKLLLSDSGFYLCAWSVGGGKLFFGSGTQLSVL.

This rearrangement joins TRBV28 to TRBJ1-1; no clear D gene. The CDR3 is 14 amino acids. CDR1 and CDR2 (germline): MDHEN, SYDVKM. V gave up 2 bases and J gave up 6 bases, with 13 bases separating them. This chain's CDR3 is CASSLGRSISEAFF. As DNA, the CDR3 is TGTGCCAGCAGTTTAGGACGGAGTATCTCTGAAGCTTTCTTT.

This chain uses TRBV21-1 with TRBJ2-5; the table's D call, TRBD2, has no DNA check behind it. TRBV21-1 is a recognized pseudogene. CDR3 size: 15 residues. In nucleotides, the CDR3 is TGTGCCAGCAGCAAAGGTCCGAGGGCCTGTGAGACCCAGTACTTC. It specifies CASSKGPRACETQYF.

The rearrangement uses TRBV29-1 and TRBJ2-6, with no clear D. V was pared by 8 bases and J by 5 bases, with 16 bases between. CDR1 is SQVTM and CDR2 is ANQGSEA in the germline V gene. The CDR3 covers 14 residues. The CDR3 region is CSPRTGLRANVLTF. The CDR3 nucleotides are TGCAGCCCCCGGACGGGTTTACGGGCCAACGTCCTGACTTTC.